The 5 T cell receptor beta chains listed next were all sequenced from one sample in a study of control samples from healthy donors and cancer patients. The repertoire was sequenced with immunoSEQ multiplex PCR; TCRdb's copy has only in-frame clones and lacks some. The data hold approximately 130,000 clones, with approximately 87% observed a single time. Sequenced: blood. Source of these receptors: a man aged 60-69 years in good health.

This chain uses TRBV27 with TRBJ2-3, with 10 bases that match TRBD1. This CDR3 region has 15 residues. Germline CDR1 is MNHEY and CDR2 is SMNVEV (reference sequence). Trimming cost V 3 bases and J 4 bases; bases outside gene matches: 4. This CDR3 is CASSFRTGGADTQYF. DNA of the CDR3: TGTGCCAGCAGTTTTAGGACAGGGGGTGCAGATACGCAGTATTTT.

In this sample, this clone turned up once. The chain couples TRBV5-1 to TRBJ2-7; TRBD1 is a possible D gene (6 bases). V was trimmed by 5 bases and J by 2 bases, leaving 20 bases between them. This CDR3 region has 16 residues. Germline V gives CDR1 SGHRS, CDR2 YFSETQ. The CDR3 DNA follows: TGCGCCAGCAGTTTAGGGACCGGGACACTGCCCTACGAGCAGTACTTC. Protein product: CASSLGTGTLPYEQYF.

This chain connects TRBV18 to TRBJ1-6; D is uncertain. Germline-derived CDR1 and CDR2 are KGHSH and LQKENI. Trimming cost V 7 bases and J 8 bases, with 12 bases left between them. The CDR3 sequence is 13 residues long. The CDR3 DNA reads as TGTGCCAGCTTCGCCACGGGTCATTCACCCCTCCACTTT. Residues: CASFATGHSPLHF.

J is TRBJ2-1 and V is TRBV12-3 or TRBV12-4; no reliable D call. Trimming pared 3 bases from V and 7 bases from J, leaving 4 bases between. This CDR3 contains 11 residues. CDR3 region: CASSFTNEQFF. DNA of the CDR3: TGTGCCAGCAGTTTCACTAATGAGCAGTTCTTC.

The chain recombines TRBV12-3 or TRBV12-4 with TRBJ2-3; no definite D call. The CDR3 totals 12 residues. Trimming took off 2 bases at V and 7 bases at J, with 7 bases between the two ends. CDR3 coding DNA: TGTGCCAGCAGTTTAACGCCTAATACGCAGTATTTT. Translated: CASSLTPNTQYF.